This TCR beta chain appears in the sequencing data of a study of T cell repertoires and Cas9 in healthy adults. About the study: SpCas9-reactive CD4 and CD8 T cells were characterized for potency, cytotoxicity and lineage.

J gave up 6 bases and V 9 bases, and 2 bases lay outside the gene matches. CDR1 LNHDA and CDR2 SQIVND come from the germline V gene (reference sequence). The CDR3 runs to 13 residues. On this clone itself: Its antigen is still unknown.

Study results and limitations: SpCas9-reactive effector T cells were reportedly restrained in vitro by SpCas9-reactive regulatory T cells.

The protocol was immunoSEQ multiplex PCR, while the TCRdb copy is restricted to in-frame clones and leaves out a portion. The sample includes about 14,000 clones, about 88% seen only once; the top ten take approximately 1.6%. The rearrangement joins TRBV19 to TRBJ2-2, with 12 bases lining up with TRBD2. This TCR came from a human donor in good health. The sample was Tregs (CD4+, CD25+, CD127-, CD137-, CD154-) from PBMCs; culture status not recorded. In DNA, the CDR3 is TGTGCCAGCCGACTAGCGGGAGCCGGGGAGCTGTTTTTT. Protein sequence: CASRLAGAGELFF.